This T cell receptor beta chain appears in the sequencing data of a study of identical twins. General study findings and limits: Excess sharing by twins proved weaker in beta out-of-frame sequences. Recombination models fit unrelated individuals' TCR alpha sharing but underestimated twins'.

This clonotype was detected only a few times. Its antigen is undetermined. MiXCR, applied by TCRdb to the 5' RACE reads, yields one record per CDR3 protein. The table includes about 730,000 distinct CDR3 sequences, 21% detected once. V lost 3 bases and J lost 0, with 12 bases in between. The CDR3 runs to 15 residues. Germline lookup yields CDR1 LNHDA and CDR2 SQIVND (reference sequence). These same records also appear under a second study, on T cells expressing NK-cell markers. That paper states: Repertoire data for TCR beta were derived from sorted T cells (CD3+CD56+NKG2C+, CD3+CD56+NKG2C- and CD3+CD56-NKG2C+). The study sequenced eight donors, seven HCMV-seropositive and one seronegative.

This TCR was recovered from a woman aged 18-35 years in good health. This chain connects TRBV19 to TRBJ2-7; D is perhaps TRBD1 (6 bases). Source material: PBMCs. The CDR3 region has the DNA TGTGCCAGTAGTATGTCGGACAGAGACTCCTACGAGCAGTACTTC. Protein sequence: CASSMSDRDSYEQYF.